Shown below are 31 T cell receptor beta chains from a single sample sequenced in a study of blood T cell repertoires in COVID-19. The method was immunoSEQ multiplex PCR; TCRdb's version includes in-frame clones alone and lacks a portion of them. The sample has about 130,000 clones, roughly 88% seen once; the top ten hold 2% to 2.5%. Sequencing was performed on peripheral blood. The source is a man aged 65 to 85 with active COVID-19.

The CDR3 DNA reads as TGTGCCAGCAGATCGACAGGGGGCACTGAAGCTTTCTTT. As protein: CASRSTGGTEAFF. This chain uses TRBV12-3 or TRBV12-4 with TRBJ1-1; 9 bases fit TRBD1. This CDR3 comprises 13 residues. The junction had 3 bases not matched to a gene; V was cut back by 6 bases and J by 4 bases.

This sequence joins TRBV2 and TRBJ2-7; D perhaps matches TRBD1 (5 bases). Germline V gene sequence: CDR1 SNHLY, CDR2 FYNNEI. With 9 bases removed from V and 5 bases from J, the gap between germline ends came to 11 bases. The CDR3 is 11 residues long. CDR3 nucleotide sequence: TGTGCCAGTGGGGCAAGGCACGAGCAGTACTTC. Encoded protein: CASGARHEQYF.

The chain couples TRBV7-6 to TRBJ2-7; TRBD2 is a possible D gene (5 bases). CDR1 is SGHVS, CDR2 FNYEAQ, per germline. Trimming pared 1 base from V and 7 bases from J, leaving 8 bases between. The CDR3 sequence is 12 residues long. Here the CDR3 reads CASSLGGGEQYF. The DNA for the CDR3 is TGTGCCAGCAGCTTAGGCGGCGGGGAGCAGTACTTC.

V usage is TRBV6-1 and J usage is TRBJ2-1, with 7 bases that match TRBD2. Germline V lookup: CDR1 MNHNS, CDR2 SASEGT. There are 15 residues in the CDR3. Trimming at V came to 3 bases and at J to 8 bases, leaving 10 bases not matched to a gene. The CDR3 region has the DNA TGTGCCAGCAGTGACCCGGGGCGGGAGAGCGATGAGCAGTTCTTC. Translation: CASSDPGRESDEQFF.

V gene TRBV12-5 combines with J gene TRBJ2-5; D may be TRBD2 (5 bases). The CDR3 is 15 amino acids. Germline V gives CDR1 LGHNT, CDR2 FRNRAP. The V and J ends lost 1 base and 2 bases respectively, with 11 bases between them. CDR3 residues: CASGLGAGVQETQYF. CDR3 sequence (DNA): TGTGCTAGTGGTTTGGGGGCCGGGGTTCAAGAGACCCAGTACTTC.

The chain couples TRBV29-1 to TRBJ1-1, with D possibly TRBD1 on 5 matching bases. There are 13 residues in the CDR3. V was shortened by 3 bases and J by 4 bases, with 12 bases between the two germline ends. CDR1 and CDR2 (germline): SQVTM, ANQGSEA. The CDR3 reads CSVEQSRVTEAFF. CDR3 nucleotide sequence: TGCAGCGTTGAGCAATCCAGGGTCACTGAAGCTTTCTTT.

This chain joins TRBV7-3 and TRBJ2-7, with TRBD1 as a possible D gene (5 bases). In germline, CDR1 is SGHTA, CDR2 FQGTGA. This CDR3 is 13 amino acids long. Trimming stripped 1 base from V and 4 bases from J, with 8 bases between. The CDR3 region has the DNA TGTGCCAGCAGCTTAAGTCAGGGTTACGAGCAGTACTTC. Amino acids: CASSLSQGYEQYF.

This clone was counted a few times. The chain recombines TRBV2 with TRBJ2-3, with 13 positions matching TRBD2. Germline V gene sequence: CDR1 SNHLY, CDR2 FYNNEI. The V gene end was trimmed by 3 bases and the J gene end by 2 bases; junction bases not matched to a gene: 11. This CDR3 is 19 amino acids long. The CDR3 region is CASSDRPGLAGRFTDTQYF. DNA of the CDR3: TGTGCCAGCAGTGATCGTCCGGGACTAGCGGGACGTTTCACAGATACGCAGTATTTT.

The chain is built from TRBV5-1 and TRBJ2-2, with TRBD1 identical over 7 bases. The trim removed 3 bases at V and 7 bases at J, leaving 9 bases unmatched. CDR3 size: 15 residues. The germline gives CDR1 SGHRS, CDR2 YFSETQ. The CDR3 nucleotides read TGCGCCAGCAGCTCCCGACAGGGCTCGGGCGGGGAGCTGTTTTTT. Translation gives CASSSRQGSGGELFF.

As DNA, the CDR3 is TGTGCCAGCAGTTTACGGGACAGACATAATTCACCCCTCCACTTT. It encodes CASSLRDRHNSPLHF. The chain combines TRBV28 with TRBJ1-6; 7 nucleotides match TRBD1. The CDR3 extends over 15 amino acids. Trimming removed 2 bases from V and 5 bases from J; junction bases left unmatched: 3. Germline lookup yields CDR1 MDHEN and CDR2 SYDVKM.

The CDR3 sequence: CASSDGTGGRETQYF. Here the CDR3 DNA reads TGTGCCAGCAGCGATGGGACAGGGGGCAGAGAGACCCAGTACTTC. The rearrangement joins TRBV6-2 or TRBV6-3 to TRBJ2-5; 12 positions agree with TRBD1. This CDR3 region has 15 residues. The V gene end was trimmed by 6 bases and the J gene end by 4 bases; junction bases not matched to a gene: 6. Germline CDR1 reads MNHEY; CDR2 reads SVGEGT.

The rearrangement uses TRBV28 and TRBJ2-2, with a weak D call TRBD2 (6 bases). CDR3 length: 13 residues. Germline V gene lookup returns CDR1 MDHEN and CDR2 SYDVKM. The V end was cut by 7 bases, the J end by 6 bases, with 12 bases between. CDR3 in amino acids: CASNRLAPGELFF. The CDR3 DNA sequence: TGTGCCAGCAACAGGCTAGCGCCCGGGGAGCTGTTTTTT.

The CDR3 loop reads CASSSPTSGRARDTQYF. Here the CDR3 DNA reads TGTGCCAGCAGTTCCCCGACTAGCGGGAGGGCCCGAGATACGCAGTATTTT. The V and J genes are TRBV28 and TRBJ2-3; TRBD2 matches 14 bases. Germline lookup yields CDR1 MDHEN and CDR2 SYDVKM. The CDR3 loop spans 17 amino acids. The ends lost 4 bases at V and 5 bases at J; junction bases unmatched: 8.

The rearrangement joins TRBV30 to TRBJ1-1; no definite D call. The CDR3 extends over 15 amino acids. Germline V lookup: CDR1 GTSNPN, CDR2 SVGIG (reference sequence). V was cut by 8 bases and J by 0 bases, with 19 bases left in between. CDR3 loop: CALAEQKTMNTEAFF. The CDR3 DNA is TGTGCCCTGGCGGAGCAGAAAACAATGAACACTGAAGCTTTCTTT.

The J gene is TRBJ2-2, the V gene TRBV7-3; D may be TRBD1 (5 bases). Trimming shortened V by 5 bases and J by 2 bases, and 15 bases separated the two germline ends. Germline V gene sequence: CDR1 SGHTA, CDR2 FQGTGA. The CDR3 is made up of 16 amino acids. Written as DNA, the CDR3 is TGTGCCAGCAGCCCAAAGGGGTCAGCAAACACCGGGGAGCTGTTTTTT. This encodes CASSPKGSANTGELFF.

Worth noting for this clone: Compared with germline, one end of the junction differs, possibly owing to a read error. The V and J genes are TRBV23-1 and TRBJ2-6; unclear D gene. TRBV23-1 is identified as an open reading frame with a role that is uncertain. The CDR3 consists of 17 residues. CDR3 bases: TGCGCCAGAAGTCACGGTCCGACTCCCTCTGGGGCCAACGTCCTGACTTTC. Protein product: CARSHGPTPSGANVLTF.

The chain uses TRBV5-1 and TRBJ2-7; D might be TRBD1 (5 bases). Germline V gene data show CDR1 as SGHRS and CDR2 as YFSETQ. The germline V and J ends were trimmed by 0 bases and 2 bases, with 12 bases remaining between them. The CDR3 spans 15 residues. The CDR3 bases are TGCGCCAGCAGCTTGGCCGGGCAGGGCCCCTACGAGCAGTACTTC. It is translated as CASSLAGQGPYEQYF.

The rearrangement links TRBV5-1 to TRBJ1-1; 9 nucleotides align to TRBD1. Germline CDR1 reads SGHRS; CDR2 reads YFSETQ. The CDR3 is 16 amino acids. With 0 bases clipped from V and 2 bases from J, the junction kept 5 bases outside the gene matches. This CDR3 is CASSLAGTGRNTEAFF. DNA for the CDR3: TGCGCCAGCAGCTTGGCGGGGACAGGGAGAAACACTGAAGCTTTCTTT.

The rearrangement links TRBV19 to TRBJ2-5; D call uncertain. Germline V lookup: CDR1 LNHDA, CDR2 SQIVND (reference sequence). V lost 1 base, J lost 4 bases, and 7 bases lay in between. The CDR3 has 13 residues. The CDR3 coding sequence is TGTGCCAGTAGTATAGTGCCGGGAGAGACCCAGTACTTC. It codes for CASSIVPGETQYF.

The gene calls are TRBV28 and TRBJ1-1, with D uncertain. CDR1 and CDR2 (germline): MDHEN, SYDVKM. The CDR3 consists of 15 residues. The germline V and J ends were trimmed by 3 bases and 3 bases, with 14 bases remaining between them. This CDR3 is CASSFRGFGDTEAFF. DNA of the CDR3: TGTGCCAGCAGTTTTCGAGGGTTCGGGGACACTGAAGCTTTCTTT. The full variable domain, its missing parts supplied by reference TRBV28 and TRBJ1-1, is DVKVTQSSRYLVKRTGEKVFLECVQDMDHENMFWYRQDPGLGLRLIYFSYDVKMKEKGDIPEGYSVSREKKERFSLILESASTNQTSMYLCASSFRGFGDTEAFFGQGTRLTVV.

The chain joins TRBV2 to TRBJ1-4, with TRBD1 as a possible D gene (5 bases). Germline assignment: CDR1 SNHLY and CDR2 FYNNEI. This CDR3 is 14 amino acids long. Trimming shortened V by 7 bases and J by 3 bases, and 12 bases separated the two germline ends. The CDR3 sequence is CASTRGRANEKLFF. Here the CDR3 DNA reads TGTGCCAGCACTCGGGGGAGGGCTAATGAAAAACTGTTTTTT.

CDR3 residues: CASSPRVNTGELFF. The CDR3 bases are TGTGCCAGCAGCCCCCGGGTGAACACCGGGGAGCTGTTTTTT. V is TRBV5-6 and J is TRBJ2-2; D remains unclear. The CDR3 extends over 14 amino acids. Trimming removed 4 bases at V and 1 base at J, with 8 bases between. Germline values: CDR1 SGHDT, CDR2 YYEEEE.

The V and J genes are TRBV6-2 or TRBV6-3 and TRBJ2-3; TRBD2 matches 9 bases. Per the germline V gene, CDR1 is MNHEY and CDR2 is SVGEGT. This CDR3 region has 14 residues. V gave up 5 bases and J gave up 3 bases; unmatched junction bases: 3. The CDR3 DNA reads TGTGCCAGCAGTAGGAGCGGGAGGACAGATACGCAGTATTTT. This sequence encodes CASSRSGRTDTQYF.

V is TRBV7-2 and J is TRBJ2-1; TRBD2 matches at 8 bases. Germline-derived CDR1 and CDR2 are SGHTA and FQGNSA. This CDR3 has 14 amino acids. Trimming at V came to 5 bases and at J to 8 bases, leaving 8 bases not matched to a gene. Here the CDR3 reads CASSPGRGRDEQFF. The CDR3 nucleotides are TGTGCCAGCAGCCCCGGGAGGGGCAGGGATGAGCAGTTCTTC.

This chain uses TRBV28 with TRBJ1-3; 8 nucleotides agree with TRBD1. This CDR3 spans 17 amino acids. V shed 4 bases and J 0 bases; nucleotides not matched to a gene: 8. Germline values: CDR1 MDHEN, CDR2 SYDVKM. This CDR3 reads CASSSRGQGSSGNTIYF. The CDR3 DNA follows: TGTGCCAGCAGTTCGCGCGGACAGGGCAGCTCTGGAAACACCATATATTTT.

The sample holds one count of this clone. The V call is TRBV13, the J call TRBJ2-1, with 10 positions matching TRBD2. This CDR3 has 15 amino acids. Trimming took 7 bases from V and 1 from J; bases not matched to a gene: 4. Germline V CDR1 and CDR2: PRHDT, FYEKMQ (reference sequence). DNA for the CDR3: TGTGCCAGCACACTAGCGGGAAGGTCCTACAATGAGCAGTTCTTC. The encoded protein is CASTLAGRSYNEQFF.

The V call is TRBV28, the J call TRBJ2-7; D gene uncertain. With 3 bases removed from V and 3 bases from J, the gap between germline ends came to 6 bases. Looked up from germline, CDR1 is MDHEN and CDR2 is SYDVKM. There are 12 residues in the CDR3. The CDR3 DNA reads as TGTGCCAGCAGTTTGCCCGGCTACGAGCAGTACTTC. This sequence encodes CASSLPGYEQYF.

This chain links TRBV3-1 (or the pseudogene TRBV3-2) with TRBJ1-3, with 10 bases matching TRBD1. V lost 2 bases to trimming and J lost 4 bases; unmatched junction nucleotides: 8. Germline CDR1 reads LGHDT; CDR2 reads YNNKEL (reference sequence). The CDR3 covers 17 residues. The CDR3 DNA reads TGTGCCAGCAGCCAACGCCCCGGGACAGGGGCAGGAAACACCATATATTTT. Residues: CASSQRPGTGAGNTIYF.

V usage is TRBV5-1 and J usage is TRBJ2-2, with D tentatively TRBD2 (6 bases). Germline assignment: CDR1 SGHRS and CDR2 YFSETQ. This CDR3 has 14 amino acids. V was cut by 1 base and J by 6 bases, with 10 bases left in between. The CDR3 spells CASSLTSSSGELFF. CDR3 nucleotides: TGCGCCAGCAGCTTGACTAGCAGCTCCGGGGAGCTGTTTTTT.

The rearrangement uses TRBV3-1 (or the pseudogene TRBV3-2) and TRBJ2-7, with TRBD2 as a possible D gene (5 bases). The CDR3 length is 14 residues. Deletions cut 2 bases from V and 2 bases from J, with 10 bases between. Germline V gene lookup returns CDR1 LGHDT and CDR2 YNNKEL (reference sequence). In DNA, the CDR3 is TGTGCCAGCAGCCAATACGCGGGCCCCTACGAGCAGTACTTC. This encodes CASSQYAGPYEQYF.

The rearrangement links TRBV7-2 to TRBJ2-1; D gene ambiguous. Germline V gene data show CDR1 as SGHTA and CDR2 as FQGNSA. There are 11 residues in the CDR3. The ends were cut back, 7 bases at V and 6 bases at J, with 7 bases in the middle. CDR3 nucleotides: TGTGCCAGCACCTCGAGCAATGAGCAGTTCTTC. It encodes CASTSSNEQFF. The full variable domain, in which reference TRBV7-2 and TRBJ2-1 provide the parts outside the CDR3, is GAGVSQSPSNKVTEKGKDVELRCDPISGHTALYWYRQSLGQGLEFLIYFQGNSAPDKSGLPSDRFSAERTGGSVSTLTIQRTQQEDSAVYLCASTSSNEQFFGPGTRLTVL.